Following are 19 T cell receptor beta chains from one sample sequenced in a study of T cells in Graves' hyperthyroidism and ophthalmopathy. RNA transcripts provided the source from which TCR beta CDR3 regions were amplified. The study used the HTBI primer set for a first-round RT-PCR of the TCR CDR3. TCRdb reprocessed the multiplex PCR reads via MiXCR and lists one record per CDR3 protein. The table lists over 400,000 distinct CDR3 sequences, around 15% of them singletons, with about 12% in the top ten. Sequencing was carried out using blood. All receptors come from a man aged 18 to 30 with Graves' ophthalmopathy.

This clonotype was counted many times. The rearrangement links TRBV6-6 to TRBJ1-1; no firm D call. The germline V gene has CDR1 MNHNY and CDR2 SVGAGI (reference sequence). The CDR3 has 15 residues. The V gene lost 0 bases and the J gene lost 0 bases, with 8 bases spanning the gap. CDR3 amino acids: CASSYSRSVNTEAFF. As DNA, the CDR3 is TGTGCCAGCAGTTACTCGAGATCAGTGAACACTGAAGCTTTCTTT.

Only a few counts were recorded for this clonotype. The chain couples TRBV5-1 to TRBJ2-7; D might be TRBD1 (5 bases). The CDR3 spans 12 residues. V was shortened by 1 base and J by 6 bases, with 8 bases between the two germline ends. From germline, CDR1 is SGHRS and CDR2 YFSETQ. The CDR3 is CASSLPGPEQYF. Written as DNA, the CDR3 is TGCGCCAGCAGCTTGCCAGGGCCCGAGCAGTACTTC. The full variable domain, with the rest looked up from reference TRBV5-1 and TRBJ2-7, is KAGVTQTPRYLIKTRGQQVTLSCSPISGHRSVSWYQQTPGQGLQFLFEYFSETQRNKGNFPGRFSGRQFSNSRSEMNVSTLELGDSALYLCASSLPGPEQYFGPGTRLTVT.

This clonotype was detected only a few times. This rearrangement joins TRBV6-2 or TRBV6-3 to TRBJ2-7; 11 bases fit TRBD1. The V segment lost 2 bases and the J segment 0 bases; nucleotides outside the gene matches: 0. Germline-derived CDR1 and CDR2 are MNHEY and SVGEGT. This CDR3 contains 15 residues. The CDR3 DNA sequence: TGTGCCAGCAGTTACGGGACAGGGGGCTCCTACGAGCAGTACTTC. Translated, it gives CASSYGTGGSYEQYF.

J is TRBJ1-5 and V is TRBV5-1, with D uncertain. V lost 4 bases, J lost 2 bases, and 13 bases lay in between. Germline V gene lookup returns CDR1 SGHRS and CDR2 YFSETQ. CDR3 length: 15 amino acids. CDR3 DNA sequence: TGCGCCAGCAGCCCTACGGTGTCGGGCAATCAGCCCCAGCATTTT. Translation gives CASSPTVSGNQPQHF.

V and J are TRBV19 and TRBJ2-2, with a weak D call TRBD2 (7 bases). The germline V gene has CDR1 LNHDA and CDR2 SQIVND (reference sequence). V was trimmed by 1 base and J by 5 bases, leaving 14 bases between them. CDR3 length: 16 amino acids. Written as DNA, the CDR3 is TGTGCCAGTAGTATAGGACGAGGGGGAGGGACCGGGGAGCTGTTTTTT. Translation gives CASSIGRGGGTGELFF.

Many counts were recorded for this clonotype. V gene TRBV18 combines with J gene TRBJ1-6; TRBD1 matches at 7 bases. CDR1 is KGHSH, CDR2 LQKENI, per germline. The CDR3 runs 14 residues. J was trimmed by 10 bases and V by 4 bases; bases with no gene match: 7. The CDR3 DNA is TGTGCCAGCTCACAAGACAGGGAGGCCTCACCCCTCCACTTT. Its protein product is CASSQDREASPLHF.

This clonotype was counted many times. The chain links TRBV6-2 or TRBV6-3 to TRBJ2-1, with D perhaps matching TRBD2 (5 bases). Trimming left V 7 bases short and J 6 bases short, with 16 bases between. The germline V gene has CDR1 MNHEY and CDR2 SVGEGT. The CDR3 covers 14 residues. The CDR3 DNA follows: TGTGCCAGCATGGGGTGGTCGGGATTCAATGAGCAGTTCTTC. Protein product: CASMGWSGFNEQFF.

This clonotype was counted only a few times. The chain links TRBV20-1 to TRBJ1-6, with D possibly TRBD1 on 5 matching bases. V was shortened by 0 bases and J by 5 bases, with 17 bases between the two germline ends. CDR3 length: 17 residues. The germline V gene has CDR1 DFQATT and CDR2 SNEGSKA (reference sequence). The CDR3 region has the DNA TGCAGTGCTAGAGAGATGGGAGGAACAGGAGATAATTCACCCCTCCACTTT. Translated: CSAREMGGTGDNSPLHF.

This clonotype was seen repeatedly, ten times or more. CDR3 residues: CASSYSRGTNTEAFF. The CDR3 nucleotides read TGTGCCAGCAGTTACTCGAGGGGGACGAACACTGAAGCTTTCTTT. The chain recombines TRBV6-6 with TRBJ1-1; possible D gene TRBD1, 6 bases. The CDR3 runs 15 residues. V lost 0 bases, J lost 1 base, and 9 bases lay in between. Germline lookup yields CDR1 MNHNY and CDR2 SVGAGI (reference sequence).

This clonotype appeared many times. This chain connects TRBV11-2 to TRBJ2-7; 13 bases map to TRBD2. Losses at the gene ends were 0 bases for V and 3 bases for J; bases not matched to a gene: 2. This CDR3 is 16 amino acids long. Germline V lookup: CDR1 SGHAT, CDR2 FQNNGV. The CDR3 DNA sequence: TGTGCCAGCAGCTTAGAGGGACTAGCGGGGAGCTACGAGCAGTACTTC. Translation: CASSLEGLAGSYEQYF.

With regard to this clonotype: A read error may explain this, as a much larger clone is one base away. The J gene is TRBJ2-7, the V gene TRBV10-3; no definite D call. This CDR3 has 14 amino acids. The germline CDR1 and CDR2 sequences are ENHRY and SYGVKD. CDR3 DNA sequence: TGTGCCATCAGTCAGTCCGGCACCCCCTACGAGCAGTACTTC. It codes for CAISQSGTPYEQYF.

This clonotype turned up a few times. The chain couples TRBV6-4 to TRBJ2-3, with 9 bases matching TRBD1. Trimming removed 2 bases from V and 7 bases from J; junction bases left unmatched: 7. The CDR3 has 15 amino acids. Germline-derived CDR1 and CDR2 are MRHNA and SNTAGT. Here the CDR3 DNA reads TGTGCCAGCAGTGACGTCCCGACAGGGGGAAATACGCAGTATTTT. Residues: CASSDVPTGGNTQYF.

This clonotype was seen at least ten times. The rearrangement uses TRBV27 and TRBJ1-1, with D possibly TRBD1 on 5 matching bases. Germline assignment: CDR1 MNHEY and CDR2 SMNVEV (reference sequence). The CDR3 is made up of 15 amino acids. Trimming took off 1 base at V and 0 bases at J, with 9 bases between the two ends. Written as DNA, the CDR3 is TGTGCCAGCAGTTTATGGGGCACACTGAACACTGAAGCTTTCTTT. It specifies CASSLWGTLNTEAFF.

In this sample, this clonotype turned up many times. The CDR3 region has the DNA TGTGCCAGCAGTGAAGCTTTAGGAGGGACGCGCTCCTACGAGCAGTACTTC. It is translated as CASSEALGGTRSYEQYF. The rearrangement uses TRBV6-1 and TRBJ2-7, with D possibly TRBD2 on 6 matching bases. Germline lookup yields CDR1 MNHNS and CDR2 SASEGT. The V end lost 0 bases, the J end lost 0 bases, and 15 bases lay between the germline ends. This CDR3 spans 17 amino acids.

The table lists this clonotype with many counts. The gene calls are TRBV10-3 and TRBJ2-1; tentatively, D is TRBD2 (6 bases). The length of the CDR3 is 12 residues. V was pared by 6 bases and J by 10 bases, with 13 bases between. The germline CDR1 and CDR2 sequences are ENHRY and SYGVKD. In DNA form, the CDR3 reads TGTGCCATCAGCCGGCGGGAACAAGAGCAGTTCTTC. The encoded protein is CAISRREQEQFF.

This clonotype has only a few counts. The chain is built from TRBV20-1 and TRBJ1-3, with D possibly being TRBD1 (6 bases). The CDR3 has 13 amino acids. V shed 4 bases and J shed 3 bases, with 10 bases lying between them. Germline lookup yields CDR1 DFQATT and CDR2 SNEGSKA (reference sequence). The CDR3 nucleotides read TGCAGTGCTACCGCAGGGGTTGGAAACACCATATATTTT. Its protein is CSATAGVGNTIYF.

This clonotype has a handful of counts. This chain uses TRBV6-1 with TRBJ1-5; D remains unclear. V was cut by 6 bases and J by 6 bases, with 9 bases left in between. CDR1 MNHNS and CDR2 SASEGT come from the germline V gene. CDR3 size: 12 residues. DNA for the CDR3: TGTGCCAGCAGCCAGGTTAGTCAGCCCCAGCATTTT. The encoded protein is CASSQVSQPQHF.

This clonotype was detected ten times or more. V gene TRBV20-1 combines with J gene TRBJ2-2; 7 positions agree with TRBD2. The CDR3 extends over 15 amino acids. J gave up 3 bases and V 5 bases, and 9 bases lay outside the gene matches. CDR1 is DFQATT, CDR2 SNEGSKA, per germline (reference sequence). The DNA of the CDR3 is TGCAGTGCTCGCCCGGCTAGCGGATACACCGGGGAGCTGTTTTTT. Amino acids: CSARPASGYTGELFF.

As regards this clonotype: A clone one base away is much larger, so this may be a read error. The rearrangement uses TRBV13 and TRBJ2-2; D may be TRBD2 (6 bases). Trimming removed 7 bases at V and 6 bases at J, with 18 bases between. CDR1 and CDR2 (germline): PRHDT, FYEKMQ (reference sequence). The CDR3 loop spans 15 amino acids. The CDR3 region is CASNFGSGGAGELFF. CDR3 in DNA: TGTGCCAGCAACTTCGGTAGCGGAGGGGCCGGGGAGCTGTTTTTT.